This TCR beta chain appears in the sequencing data of a study of T-cell memory formation after mild COVID-19. Overall study findings and caveats: Pre-infection memory contained some responding clones, which suggested that cross-reactive memory had joined. CD4+ bias marked clones expanding day 15 to 37, unlike balanced contracting clones. Most CD4+ clones that shrank were in CM and EM, while CD8+ ones turned up in EMRA.

TCRdb reprocessed the 5' RACE reads with MiXCR, giving one entry per CDR3 protein. This sample carries approximately 190,000 distinct CDR3 sequences, 18% of them seen once, and the ten largest clones take 2% to 3%. Germline assignment: CDR1 LGHDT and CDR2 YNNKEL (reference sequence). CDR3 length: 13 residues. Trimming took off 0 bases at V and 8 bases at J, with 10 bases between the two ends. With respect to this clonotype: Its specificity is unknown.

This chain joins TRBV3-1 and TRBJ1-2; unclear D gene. The sequenced sample consisted of PBMCs or a T cell subset sorted from them (not recorded which). The TCR sequence derives from an adult woman who had mild COVID-19 (a few samples of this study predate the infection). Cell type and time point are not known. CDR3 DNA sequence: TGTGCCAGCAGCCAAGAGTGGAGGCCGGGCTACACCTTC. This sequence encodes CASSQEWRPGYTF. Using reference TRBV3-1 and TRBJ1-2 for the parts outside the CDR3, the full variable domain is DTAVSQTPKYLVTQMGNDKSIKCEQNLGHDTMYWYKQDSKKFLKIMFSYNNKELIINETVPNRFSPKSPDKAHLNLHINSLELGDSAVYFCASSQEWRPGYTFGSGTRLTVV.